This T cell receptor beta chain is drawn from a study of metastatic and nonmetastatic thyroid tumors. Ahead of thyroid surgery, no patient had received treatment of any kind. V was trimmed by 4 bases and J by 9 bases, leaving 15 bases between them. This CDR3 comprises 13 residues. CDR1 is LGHDT and CDR2 is YNNKEL in the germline V gene (reference sequence). This clone was observed a handful of times. Its antigen is unknown. Here the CDR3 omits its conserved ending phenylalanine or tryptophan, so a read error is the likely source. MiXCR was used by TCRdb to re-call the PCR reads. The sample records around 13,000 clones, 9% to 14% being singletons. Findings and caveats of the study: Across blood and tumor, TCR beta diversity in malignant thyroid tumors was reportedly significantly higher than in benign nodules.

This rearrangement joins TRBV3-1 to TRBJ1-1; D not resolved. Source material: blood. This TCR was sampled from a female donor with papillary thyroid cancer or a benign thyroid nodule (not recorded which). Some clones in this sample may be carry-over from other donors' samples. CDR3 protein: CASSPAGFYKAFL. CDR3 coding DNA: TGTGCCAGCAGCCCGGCCGGGTTCTATAAAGCTTTCCTT.